The count of the clone carrying this TCR beta chain is one. The protocol was immunoSEQ multiplex PCR, while the TCRdb copy is restricted to in-frame clones and leaves out a portion. This repertoire shows around 95,000 clones, 75% to 95% found once; its top ten account for roughly 0.56%. These data are taken from a study of OX40 agonist ivuxolimab in advanced cancers. V lost 7 bases to trimming and J lost 7 bases; unmatched junction nucleotides: 13. Germline V gene data show CDR1 as SNHLY and CDR2 as FYNNEI. The CDR3 is 16 amino acids. The chain links TRBV2 to TRBJ1-2; 12 nucleotides match TRBD1. The specimen was CD4+ or CD8+ T cells sorted from blood, collected in a trial of the OX40 agonist ivuxolimab. The TCR originated in an adult with an advanced solid tumor such as melanoma, head and neck, liver or kidney cancer. The CDR3 loop is CASTKGTGGALFGYTF. The CDR3 nucleotides are TGTGCCAGCACAAAGGGGACAGGGGGCGCGTTGTTTGGCTACACCTTC. The full variable domain, rest sourced from reference TRBV2 and TRBJ1-2, is EPEVTQTPSHQVTQMGQEVILRCVPISNHLYFYWYRQILGQKVEFLVSFYNNEISEKSEIFDDQFSVERPDGSNFTLKIRSTKLEDSAMYFCASTKGTGGALFGYTFGSGTRLTVV.